This T cell receptor (beta chain) was identified in a study of T cells in localized non-small cell lung cancer. General study results and limits: Uninvolved adjacent lung had the highest recorded T cell clonality, with tumor below it. Longer overall survival was seen with higher T cell density measured in blood. Sequencing was limited to one tumor region, leaving the possibility of heterogeneity open.

Germline loops: CDR1 KGHSH, CDR2 LQKENI. Between the trimmed V and J ends, which lost 6 bases and 5 bases, there was a span of 11 bases. The CDR3 runs 13 residues. This clone has a single count. Its antigen is undetermined. Generated by immunoSEQ multiplex PCR, the TCRdb table keeps only in-frame clones and is missing some. The sample contains 70,000 to 95,000 clones, approximately 91% of which appear only once. The clonotype originates from a woman aged 40 to 75 with stage II squamous cell lung carcinoma. The chain carries TRBV18 and TRBJ2-1; tentatively, D is TRBD2 (5 bases). Sequenced here: PBMCs, sampled before any cancer treatment. The CDR3 coding sequence is TGTGCCAGCTCCTTGCAGGAGGACAATGAGCAGTTCTTC. It is translated as CASSLQEDNEQFF.